One and the same sample provided the 27 T cell receptor beta chains below, sequenced in a study of vaccination and CD4 T cells after COVID-19. For these receptors, no antigen is known. Scientists ran DNA taken from cultured CD4+ T cells through the Oncomine TCR Beta short-read assay for sequencing. TCRdb reprocessed the PCR reads via MiXCR and lists one record per CDR3 protein. The sample contains approximately 9,600 distinct CDR3 sequences, over 20% of which appear only once. Treatment given: roughly ten-day PBMC culture with coronavirus spike peptide pools or control peptides (ViraFEST assay). The specimen was CD4+ T cells from blood, cultured in vitro, collected before SARS-CoV-2 vaccination. These receptors were obtained from a human donor who received a COVID-19 vaccine.

This clonotype was seen only a few times. The chain has TRBV6-5 and TRBJ1-6; D is uncertain. Trimming removed 4 bases at V and 0 bases at J, with 10 bases between. This CDR3 has 16 residues. Germline V lookup: CDR1 MNHEY, CDR2 SVGAGI. Here the CDR3 reads CASSSGLSSYNSPLHF. For the CDR3, the DNA is TGTGCCAGCAGTTCAGGACTAAGCTCCTATAATTCACCCCTCCACTTT.

The chain carries TRBV29-1 and TRBJ1-2; tentatively, D is TRBD1 (5 bases). Germline V gene sequence: CDR1 SQVTM, CDR2 ANQGSEA. Trimming shortened V by 4 bases and J by 4 bases, and 10 bases separated the two germline ends. CDR3 length: 12 residues. The CDR3: CSVVAGGYGYTF. The CDR3 DNA sequence: TGCAGCGTTGTAGCGGGGGGCTATGGCTACACCTTC. Combining the CDR3 with reference TRBV29-1 and TRBJ1-2 gives the whole variable domain SAVISQKPSRDICQRGTSLTIQCQVDSQVTMMFWYRQQPGQSLTLIATANQGSEATYESGFVIDKFPISRPNLTFSTLTVSNMSPEDSSIYLCSVVAGGYGYTFGSGTRLTVV.

In this sample, this clonotype turned up a few times. The chain links TRBV28 to TRBJ2-1; D is perhaps TRBD1 or TRBD2 (6 bases each). Trimming removed 4 bases from V and 5 bases from J, with 9 bases in between. The CDR3 runs 13 residues. Per the germline V gene, CDR1 is MDHEN and CDR2 is SYDVKM. The CDR3 reads CASSWGAHNEQFF. CDR3 nucleotide sequence: TGTGCCAGCAGTTGGGGGGCTCACAATGAGCAGTTCTTC.

This clonotype has just one count. The CDR3 DNA follows: TGTGCCAGCAGCCCTTGGACAGGCGGTGAGACCCAGTACTTC. It encodes CASSPWTGGETQYF. The chain uses TRBV14 and TRBJ2-5, with 7 bases aligning to TRBD1. With V trimmed by 4 bases and J by 5 bases, 7 bases remained unmatched. CDR3 length equals 14 residues. Germline V gene lookup returns CDR1 SGHDN and CDR2 FVKESK.

V and J are TRBV20-1 and TRBJ2-1; D possibly corresponds to TRBD1 (5 bases). Germline V lookup: CDR1 DFQATT, CDR2 SNEGSKA (reference sequence). The CDR3 spans 15 residues. The V and J ends lost 5 bases and 2 bases respectively, with 16 bases between them. The DNA of the CDR3 is TGCAGTGCTCCCCCGGCCAGGGTGACCTACAATGAGCAGTTCTTC. It is translated as CSAPPARVTYNEQFF.

This chain links TRBV5-5 with TRBJ1-3; no definite D call. V shed 0 bases and J shed 1 base, with 5 bases lying between them. Germline lookup yields CDR1 SGHKS and CDR2 YYEKEE (reference sequence). The CDR3 runs to 14 residues. DNA for the CDR3: TGTGCCAGCAGCTTGGGCGGATCTGGAAACACCATATATTTT. Its protein product is CASSLGGSGNTIYF.

The V call is TRBV12-3 or TRBV12-4, the J call TRBJ2-2; 9 bases map to TRBD2. The CDR3 length is 17 residues. J was trimmed by 7 bases and V by 5 bases; bases with no gene match: 14. The CDR3 coding sequence is TGTGCCAGCAGTCCTCCCTCTGGCGGGGGGGCCGGCGGGGAGCTGTTTTTT. Its translation: CASSPPSGGGAGGELFF.

This clonotype appeared a few times. This chain connects TRBV11-2 to TRBJ2-5, with 11 bases matching TRBD2. The CDR3 runs 16 residues. The germline gives CDR1 SGHAT, CDR2 FQNNGV. After removal of 2 bases from V and 4 bases from J, the junction contained 6 bases not matched to a gene. CDR3 DNA sequence: TGTGCCAGCAGCTTATATAGCGGGGGGGCCCGAGAGACCCAGTACTTC. It codes for CASSLYSGGARETQYF.

V usage is TRBV7-8 and J usage is TRBJ2-7, with TRBD2 as a possible D gene (5 bases). The CDR3 is 13 residues long. V lost 6 bases to trimming and J lost 6 bases, with 15 bases between them. Germline CDR1 reads SGHVS; CDR2 reads FQNEAQ. CDR3 DNA sequence: TGTGCCAGCAGATTAACCGGGGTGAGCGAGCAGTACTTC. This codes for CASRLTGVSEQYF.

Only a few counts were recorded for this clonotype. The gene calls are TRBV20-1 and TRBJ2-5; 10 bases agree with TRBD2. Germline trimming cut 3 bases from V and 1 base from J; bases unmatched to any gene: 8. Germline-derived CDR1 and CDR2 are DFQATT and SNEGSKA (reference sequence). This CDR3 is built from 16 residues. In DNA form, the CDR3 reads TGCAGTGCTAGTCGCCATAGCGGGGGGCCCCAAGAGACCCAGTACTTC. As protein: CSASRHSGGPQETQYF.

This clonotype appeared a few times. V gene TRBV2 combines with J gene TRBJ2-2; D uncertain. Germline values: CDR1 SNHLY, CDR2 FYNNEI. Trimming pared 4 bases from V and 3 bases from J, leaving 9 bases between. The CDR3 is 14 amino acids. The CDR3 bases are TGTGCCAGCAGTGTACAGCCAGACACCGGGGAGCTGTTTTTT. Amino acid sequence: CASSVQPDTGELFF.

The chain links TRBV28 to TRBJ1-5, with D maybe TRBD1 (5 bases). Germline values: CDR1 MDHEN, CDR2 SYDVKM. The CDR3 sequence is 14 residues long. V was trimmed by 1 base and J by 2 bases, leaving 6 bases between them. CDR3 nucleotide sequence: TGTGCCAGCAGTTTATCCAGGGGCAATCAGCCCCAGCATTTT. Its protein is CASSLSRGNQPQHF.

This clonotype was observed a single time. The rearrangement joins TRBV5-4 to TRBJ2-7, with D tentatively TRBD1 or TRBD2 (5 bases each). The length of the CDR3 is 14 residues. With 4 bases removed from V and 0 bases from J, the gap between germline ends came to 11 bases. Germline CDR1 is SGHNT and CDR2 is YYREEE (reference sequence). CDR3 residues: CASSKGSSSYEQYF. CDR3 in DNA: TGTGCCAGCAGCAAGGGGAGCAGCTCCTACGAGCAGTACTTC.

This rearrangement joins TRBV12-3 or TRBV12-4 to TRBJ2-1, with 12 nucleotides matching TRBD2. The CDR3 runs 14 residues. V dropped 6 bases and J dropped 12; count of bases not matched to a gene: 9. As DNA, the CDR3 is TGTGCCAGCAGATCTCCGGGACTAGCGGGTGGGCAGTTCTTC. It codes for CASRSPGLAGGQFF.

This clonotype qualifies as medium-sized. This chain joins TRBV20-1 and TRBJ1-2; possibly TRBD1 for D (5 bases). Germline V gene lookup returns CDR1 DFQATT and CDR2 SNEGSKA (reference sequence). V shed 3 bases and J shed 4 bases, with 12 bases lying between them. The CDR3 has 13 residues. CDR3 in DNA: TGCAGTGCTAGGACCGGGACGACCTATGGCTACACCTTC. It yields the protein CSARTGTTYGYTF.

J is TRBJ2-7 and V is TRBV7-9; D not resolved. CDR3 size: 11 residues. Trimming removed 5 bases from V and 4 bases from J, with 6 bases in between. Germline V gene data show CDR1 as SEHNR and CDR2 as FQNEAQ (reference sequence). This chain's CDR3 is CASSPLYEQYF. The CDR3 DNA reads TGTGCCAGCAGCCCGCTGTACGAGCAGTACTTC.

This chain connects TRBV9 to TRBJ2-1; no clear D. This CDR3 contains 11 residues. Germline V CDR1 and CDR2: SGDLS, YYNGEE. V was cut by 0 bases and J by 10 bases, with 5 bases left in between. CDR3 sequence: CASSVDAEQFF. The CDR3, as DNA: TGTGCCAGCAGCGTAGACGCGGAGCAGTTCTTC. Full variable domain (rest looked up from reference TRBV9 and TRBJ2-1): DSGVTQTPKHLITATGQRVTLRCSPRSGDLSVYWYQQSLDQGLQFLIQYYNGEERAKGNILERFSAQQFPDLHSELNLSSLELGDSALYFCASSVDAEQFFGPGTRLTVL.

CDR3 sequence: CASSATWTESSYEQYF. The CDR3 bases are TGTGCCAGCAGTGCTACATGGACAGAAAGCTCCTACGAGCAGTACTTC. This chain links TRBV6-1 with TRBJ2-7; D is perhaps TRBD1 (6 bases). With 4 bases removed from V and 0 bases from J, the gap between germline ends came to 16 bases. Germline CDR1 is MNHNS and CDR2 is SASEGT. CDR3 length: 16 amino acids.

The V gene is TRBV5-6, the J gene TRBJ2-1; 15 nucleotides match TRBD2. The CDR3 is made up of 15 amino acids. V lost 6 bases to trimming and J lost 7 bases; unmatched junction nucleotides: 5. Germline CDR1 is SGHDT and CDR2 is YYEEEE. Here the CDR3 DNA reads TGTGCCAGCAAACCAGGGACTAGCGGGGGGAATGAGCAGTTCTTC. Its translation is CASKPGTSGGNEQFF.

This chain connects TRBV7-2 to TRBJ2-7, with D perhaps being TRBD1 or TRBD2 (5 bases each). This CDR3 contains 15 residues. Trimming took 1 base from V and 2 from J, leaving 12 bases between them. Germline V gene lookup returns CDR1 SGHTA and CDR2 FQGNSA. The CDR3 loop reads CASSLVMGETYEQYF. The CDR3, as DNA: TGTGCCAGCAGCTTAGTCATGGGGGAAACCTACGAGCAGTACTTC.

CDR3 loop: CASSPRESSGNTIYF. CDR3 sequence (DNA): TGTGCCAGCAGCCCCAGGGAGAGCTCTGGAAACACCATATATTTT. This chain joins TRBV11-3 and TRBJ1-3; tentatively, D is TRBD1 (5 bases). The CDR3 runs to 15 residues. Germline CDR1 SGHNT, CDR2 YENEEA. Trimming stripped 5 bases from V and 0 bases from J, with 11 bases between. Variable domain in full (rest from reference TRBV11-3 and TRBJ1-3): EAGVVQSPRYKIIEKKQPVAFWCNPISGHNTLYWYLQNLGQGPELLIRYENEEAVDDSQLPKDRFSAERLKGVDSTLKIQPAELGDSAVYLCASSPRESSGNTIYFGEGSWLTVV.

Remarks on this clonotype: Germline and junction disagree at one end, which may indicate a read error. This chain joins TRBV20-1 and TRBJ2-7; TRBD2 matches at 14 bases. Germline-derived CDR1 and CDR2 are DFQATT and SNEGSKA (reference sequence). The CDR3 spans 14 residues. The CDR3 region is CSAPRLAGGREQYF. The DNA for the CDR3 is TGCAGTGCCCCGAGACTAGCGGGGGGGCGTGAGCAATACTTC.

The V and J genes are TRBV30 and TRBJ2-3; a possible D gene is TRBD2 (6 bases). The V end lost 4 bases, the J end lost 0 bases, and 26 bases lay between the germline ends. In germline, CDR1 is GTSNPN, CDR2 SVGIG (reference sequence). This CDR3 contains 19 residues. The CDR3 reads CAWKTETPPAGTSTDTQYF. The CDR3 DNA sequence: TGTGCCTGGAAAACAGAGACTCCCCCGGCGGGGACCAGCACAGATACGCAGTATTTT.

This CDR3 reads CASSIDQGATNEQYF. CDR3 DNA: TGTGCCAGTAGTATAGATCAGGGGGCGACTAACGAGCAGTACTTC. This chain joins TRBV19 and TRBJ2-7, with 8 bases fitting TRBD1. The CDR3 runs 15 residues. Germline CDR1 and CDR2: LNHDA and SQIVND (reference sequence). V trimming: 0 bases; J trimming: 5 bases; junction bases outside the gene matches: 6.

This clonotype is judged medium-sized. This chain links TRBV7-8 with TRBJ1-5; 8 nucleotides line up with TRBD1. CDR1 and CDR2 from the germline V gene are SGHVS and FQNEAQ. The CDR3 loop spans 16 amino acids. V lost 2 bases and J lost 4; bases outside the gene matches: 7. CDR3 sequence (DNA): TGTGCCAGCAGCTTAACCACAGGGGGATTGAATCAGCCCCAGCATTTT. Amino acids: CASSLTTGGLNQPQHF.

The J gene is TRBJ2-1, the V gene TRBV18, with TRBD2 matching 7 bases. The CDR3 is made up of 14 amino acids. J gave up 6 bases and V 2 bases, and 4 bases lay outside the gene matches. The germline V gene has CDR1 KGHSH and CDR2 LQKENI. CDR3 bases: TGTGCCAGCTCACCAATGGCTAGCGGCAATGAGCAGTTCTTC. This codes for CASSPMASGNEQFF.

This clonotype occurred a few times. The CDR3: CASGRGGEGETQYF. In nucleotides, the CDR3 is TGTGCCTCAGGAAGGGGAGGAGAGGGAGAGACCCAGTACTTC. The chain has TRBV6-1 and TRBJ2-5; TRBD2 is a possible D gene (6 bases). Between the trimmed V and J ends, which lost 11 bases and 4 bases, there was a span of 20 bases. CDR3 length: 14 amino acids. Germline-derived CDR1 and CDR2 are MNHNS and SASEGT.